This T cell receptor beta chain was observed in a study of a mutant IDH1 vaccine in newly diagnosed glioma. Repertoires were generated with immunoSEQ multiplex PCR, while TCRdb's copy carries only in-frame clones and drops some. The sample has around 46,000 clones, just under 80% seen once. For this clone: As yet, its antigen is unknown.

J was trimmed by 2 bases and V by 7 bases; bases with no gene match: 13. The CDR3 spans 16 residues. The germline gives CDR1 SGHNT, CDR2 YYREEE (reference sequence). The time point: week 5, during vaccination. Each vaccine dose was 300 ug of mutant IDH1 20-mer peptide, with topical imiquimod. Donors had new IDH1-mutant astrocytomas of WHO grade 3 or 4 (ATRX-lost). This specimen consisted of PBMCs, obtained from a glioma patient whose treatment included an IDH1 peptide vaccine. The V gene is TRBV5-4, the J gene TRBJ2-3; 7 bases are shared with TRBD1. This TCR came from a man in his forties or fifties with glioma. CDR3 nucleotide sequence: TGTGCCAGCGGTCTTTCCGGGACAGTCTCCACAGATACGCAGTATTTT. Amino acid sequence: CASGLSGTVSTDTQYF. Using reference TRBV5-4 and TRBJ2-3 for the parts outside the CDR3, the full variable domain is ETGVTQSPTHLIKTRGQQVTLRCSSQSGHNTVSWYQQALGQGPQFIFQYYREEENGRGNFPPRFSGLQFPNYSSELNVNALELDDSALYLCASGLSGTVSTDTQYFGPGTRLTVL.